Sequencing of this T cell receptor (beta chain) was carried out in a study of CD8+ T cells in alopecia areata. Study results and caveats: Significant decreases in scalp clonality and expanded CD8+ clones followed tofacitinib treatment.

A note on this clone: What it recognizes is unknown.

CDR3 length equals 13 residues. Germline V CDR1 and CDR2: SQVTM, ANQGSEA. The treatment here: oral pan-JAK inhibitor, 5-10 mg twice daily. cDNA serving as the sequencing template came from extracted, reverse transcribed RNA. Measured with immunoSEQ multiplex PCR; TCRdb has only the in-frame clones, and not every one. The sample records more than 100,000 clones, 70% to 90% being singletons. This specimen consisted of CD8+ T cells sorted from blood, obtained at approximately week 30, from a patient treated with tofacitinib. The sequence came from a human donor with alopecia areata. The V gene is TRBV29-1, the J gene TRBJ2-5; no clear D gene. Judging by the DNA end, TRBJ2-7 fits better; the J call may be wrong. DNA for the CDR3: TGCAGCGTTGGGAACGAAGCAACCTACGAGCAGTACTTC. It codes for CSVGNEATYEQYF.